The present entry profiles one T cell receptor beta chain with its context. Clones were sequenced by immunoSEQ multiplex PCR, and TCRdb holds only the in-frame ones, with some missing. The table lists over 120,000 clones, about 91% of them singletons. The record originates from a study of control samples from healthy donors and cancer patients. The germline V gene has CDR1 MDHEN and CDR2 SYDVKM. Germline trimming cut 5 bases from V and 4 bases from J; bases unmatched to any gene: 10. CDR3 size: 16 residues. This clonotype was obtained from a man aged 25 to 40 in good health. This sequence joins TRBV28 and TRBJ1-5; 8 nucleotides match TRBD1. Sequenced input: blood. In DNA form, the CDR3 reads TGTGCCAGCAGTAGAGACAGGGGAATGGGAAATCAGCCCCAGCATTTT. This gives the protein CASSRDRGMGNQPQHF.